This T cell receptor (beta chain) was documented in a study of cytomegalovirus exposure and HLA in healthy donors. The study's findings and limits: Reportedly, TCR beta sequences accurately predicted HLA-A and HLA-B alleles in most subjects. A few chains linked to CMV were shown in vitro to be specific for CMV antigens. In a later analysis, HLA-associated beta chains showed higher expansion and lower generation probabilities than comparable chains.

Germline V CDR1 and CDR2: SGHVS, FQNEAQ. This CDR3 is 16 amino acids long. J was trimmed by 7 bases and V by 5 bases; bases with no gene match: 17. Sampled while nominally healthy, donors likely had unrecorded immune exposures. On this clone itself: Its antigen is as yet unknown.

This PCR relied on a set of 60 Vbeta primers and 13 Jbeta primers. Using immunoSEQ multiplex PCR, the repertoire was profiled, and TCRdb retains in-frame clones only, with some absent. This repertoire shows around 300,000 clones, around 66% found once; its top ten account for around 2%. The sample taken for sequencing was PBMCs. This clonotype originated in a female donor in good health and CMV-seronegative. The chain is built from TRBV7-8 and TRBJ2-7; 7 nucleotides line up with TRBD2. The CDR3 coding sequence is TGTGCCAGCAGCCAGGGCCCCGCGGGAGACCACTTTGAGCAGTACTTC. Translating gives CASSQGPAGDHFEQYF.